The 15 T cell receptor beta chains listed next were all sequenced from one sample in a study of cytomegalovirus exposure and HLA in healthy donors. Amplification used 60 Vbeta primers and 13 Jbeta primers. The method was immunoSEQ multiplex PCR; TCRdb's version includes in-frame clones alone and lacks a portion of them. The sample includes 150,000 to 200,000 clones, over 60% of them seen just once. Material for sequencing was PBMCs. The receptor source for this set is a girl aged 10-17 years in good health and CMV-seronegative.

A single count supports this clone. This chain joins TRBV15 and TRBJ1-5; no firm D call. Trimming removed 10 bases from V and 0 bases from J, with 4 bases in between. From germline, CDR1 is LNHNV and CDR2 YYDKDF (reference sequence). This CDR3 region has 11 residues. CDR3 region: CANNSNQPQHF. CDR3 sequence (DNA): TGTGCCAACAATAGCAATCAGCCCCAGCATTTT.

This chain's CDR3 is CATKGGFLNEQYF. CDR3 coding DNA: TGTGCCACTAAAGGGGGTTTTTTGAACGAGCAGTACTTC. J is TRBJ2-7 and V is TRBV2; maybe TRBD1 (6 bases). The V end was cut by 10 bases, the J end by 5 bases, with 18 bases between. CDR3 length: 13 residues. The germline V gene encodes CDR1 SNHLY and CDR2 FYNNEI.

The chain has TRBV19 and TRBJ1-1, with 10 bases identical to TRBD1. After removal of 5 bases from V and 2 bases from J, the junction contained 14 bases not matched to a gene. Looked up from germline, CDR1 is LNHDA and CDR2 is SQIVND (reference sequence). The CDR3 is made up of 18 amino acids. CDR3 sequence reads: CASSFRQGAQRGNTEAFF. The CDR3 coding sequence is TGTGCCAGTAGTTTTAGACAGGGGGCGCAGAGAGGAAACACTGAAGCTTTCTTT.

The table lists this clone with a count of one. V is TRBV6-5 and J is TRBJ2-7; 11 nucleotides agree with TRBD2. In germline, CDR1 is MNHEY, CDR2 SVGAGI. V was clipped by 5 bases and J by 2 bases; unmatched bases: 5. The CDR3 has 15 residues. Written as DNA, the CDR3 is TGTGCCAGCAGTAGTAGCGGGGGGGCACCCTACGAGCAGTACTTC. Residues: CASSSSGGAPYEQYF.

This clone was counted a few times. This chain links TRBV6-5 with TRBJ2-1, with 8 positions matching TRBD2. This CDR3 is 15 amino acids long. The germline CDR1 and CDR2 sequences are MNHEY and SVGAGI. With V trimmed by 6 bases and J by 3 bases, 7 bases remained unmatched. CDR3 sequence reads: CASSQGLGNYNEQFF. In nucleotides, the CDR3 is TGTGCCAGCAGCCAGGGACTAGGAAACTACAATGAGCAGTTCTTC.

A single count supports this clone. The chain recombines TRBV5-1 with TRBJ2-3; tentative D call: TRBD2 (6 bases). This CDR3 is 15 amino acids long. Trimming pared 0 bases from V and 0 bases from J, leaving 8 bases between. Germline V gene sequence: CDR1 SGHRS, CDR2 YFSETQ. The CDR3 DNA is TGCGCCAGCAGCTTGGTGGCGGGGAGCACAGATACGCAGTATTTT. Its translation: CASSLVAGSTDTQYF.

The V gene is TRBV7-3, the J gene TRBJ2-6; weak D call: TRBD2 (5 bases). This CDR3 spans 14 amino acids. V was cut by 4 bases and J by 4 bases, with 8 bases left in between. Looked up from germline, CDR1 is SGHTA and CDR2 is FQGTGA. CDR3 nucleotides: TGTGCCAGCAGCTCCGGAGGAGGGGCCAACGTCCTGACTTTC. Translating gives CASSSGGGANVLTF.

The sample holds a few counts of this clone. The CDR3 is CASGVGQGTTEAFF. CDR3 nucleotides: TGTGCTAGTGGTGTGGGACAGGGAACCACTGAAGCTTTCTTT. The gene calls are TRBV12-5 and TRBJ1-1, with 9 nucleotides matching TRBD1. J was trimmed by 4 bases and V by 5 bases; bases with no gene match: 5. CDR1 and CDR2 (germline): LGHNT, FRNRAP. The CDR3 length is 14 residues.

This chain joins TRBV19 and TRBJ1-4; 8 nucleotides match TRBD1. Unmatched junction bases numbered 5, after V lost 6 bases and J lost 2 bases. The CDR3 contains 15 residues. Germline V gene sequence: CDR1 LNHDA, CDR2 SQIVND (reference sequence). The CDR3 nucleotides are TGTGCCAGTAGATTTGACAGGGGCACTAATGAAAAACTGTTTTTT. This translates into CASRFDRGTNEKLFF.

This clone was detected once. This chain connects TRBV4-1 to TRBJ2-1, with 9 nucleotides matching TRBD1. Germline V gives CDR1 MGHRA, CDR2 YSYEKL. The J segment lost 6 bases and the V segment lost 0 bases, leaving 12 bases of the junction unmatched. There are 18 residues in the CDR3. CDR3 sequence (DNA): TGCGCCAGCAGCCAAGATCGGACAGGGGCGTGGGGTGGCAATGAGCAGTTCTTC. The encoded protein is CASSQDRTGAWGGNEQFF.

The rearrangement uses TRBV7-6 and TRBJ2-7, with unresolved D. The germline V gene has CDR1 SGHVS and CDR2 FNYEAQ. Trimming took 1 base from V and 5 from J, leaving 9 bases between them. The CDR3 extends over 13 amino acids. CDR3 sequence: CASSLVVRDEQYF. Here the CDR3 DNA reads TGTGCCAGCAGCTTAGTTGTCCGGGACGAGCAGTACTTC.

This clone was seen only once. The rearrangement links TRBV6-5 to TRBJ2-7; 7 positions match TRBD1. The CDR3 loop spans 14 amino acids. The germline gives CDR1 MNHEY, CDR2 SVGAGI. V was pared by 4 bases and J by 4 bases, with 7 bases of the junction left unmatched. In DNA form, the CDR3 reads TGTGCCAGCAGTTCCCCGGGACAGCAATACGAGCAGTACTTC. This encodes CASSSPGQQYEQYF.

This clone occurred a few times. CDR3 protein: CASSLTGNQPQHF. The DNA of the CDR3 is TGTGCCAGCAGCTTGACAGGTAATCAGCCCCAGCATTTT. This chain joins TRBV11-2 and TRBJ1-5; D is perhaps TRBD1 (6 bases). The germline V gene encodes CDR1 SGHAT and CDR2 FQNNGV. The CDR3 is 13 amino acids. V gave up 3 bases and J gave up 4 bases, with 7 bases separating them.

V usage is TRBV7-8 and J usage is TRBJ1-4; 9 bases map to TRBD1. With V trimmed by 5 bases and J by 7 bases, 8 bases remained unmatched. The V gene's germline CDR1 is SGHVS and CDR2 FQNEAQ. The CDR3 is made up of 15 amino acids. CDR3 sequence: CASSPSGTGFEKLFF. The CDR3 bases are TGTGCCAGCAGCCCGTCCGGGACAGGGTTTGAAAAACTGTTTTTT.

This clone was found once. The genes are TRBV5-1 and TRBJ2-3, with D unresolved. CDR3 length equals 14 residues. In germline, CDR1 is SGHRS, CDR2 YFSETQ. The V gene lost 0 bases and the J gene lost 0 bases, with 5 bases spanning the gap. The CDR3 sequence: CASSLVPSTDTQYF. The CDR3 region has the DNA TGCGCCAGCAGCTTGGTCCCAAGCACAGATACGCAGTATTTT. Together with reference TRBV5-1 and TRBJ2-3, the CDR3 gives the full variable domain: KAGVTQTPRYLIKTRGQQVTLSCSPISGHRSVSWYQQTPGQGLQFLFEYFSETQRNKGNFPGRFSGRQFSNSRSEMNVSTLELGDSALYLCASSLVPSTDTQYFGPGTRLTVL.